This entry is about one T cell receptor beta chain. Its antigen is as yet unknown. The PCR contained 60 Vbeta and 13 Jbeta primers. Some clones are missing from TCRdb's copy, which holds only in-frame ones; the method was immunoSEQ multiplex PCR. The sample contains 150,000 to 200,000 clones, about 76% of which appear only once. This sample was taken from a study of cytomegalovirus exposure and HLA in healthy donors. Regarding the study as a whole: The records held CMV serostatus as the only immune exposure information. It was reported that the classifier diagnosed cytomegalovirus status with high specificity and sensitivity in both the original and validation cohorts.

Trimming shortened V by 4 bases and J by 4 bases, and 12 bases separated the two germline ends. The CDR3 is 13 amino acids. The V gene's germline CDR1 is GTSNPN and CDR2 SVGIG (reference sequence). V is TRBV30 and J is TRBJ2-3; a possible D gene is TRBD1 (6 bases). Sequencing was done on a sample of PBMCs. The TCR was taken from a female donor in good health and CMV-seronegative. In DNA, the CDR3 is TGTGCCTGGACGCAGGGGAGTCCAGATACGCAGTATTTT. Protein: CAWTQGSPDTQYF.